Only a few counts were recorded for the clone carrying this TCR beta chain. As yet, its antigen is unknown. The data originate from a study of T cell repertoires in aging, cancer and after chemotherapy. Whole-study results and caveats: In each cancer cohort, median generation probability increased across chemotherapy, suggesting thymic output rebounded.

TCR beta rearrangements were amplified from peripheral blood genomic DNA. A mixed TRB-A/B primer pool amplified rearranged TRB by multiplex touch-down PCR. Via MiXCR, TCRdb re-called the multiplex PCR reads, giving one row per CDR3 protein. The sample consists of about 6,600 distinct CDR3 sequences, roughly 29% of them appearing once. Sequencing used blood. The clonotype originates from a human donor with a blood cancer. The donor label of this sample is uncertain.

This CDR3 reads CATYKAGEQFF. The DNA of the CDR3 is TGTGCCACCTACAAGGCGGGTGAGCAGTTCTTC. The chain employs TRBV24-1 and TRBJ2-1; TRBD2 might be the D (5 bases). The V end lost 9 bases, the J end lost 9 bases, and 11 bases lay between the germline ends. Germline values: CDR1 KGHDR, CDR2 SFDVKD. The CDR3 loop spans 11 amino acids.